The present TCR beta chain was sequenced within a study of blood T cell repertoires in COVID-19. Study details: Both acute and convalescent COVID-19 samples were obtained from the United States, Italy and Spain. Nucleic acid was either cDNA or gDNA, and it came from T cells, B-cell-depleted T cells, or PBMCs.

Per the authors' pipeline: Researchers report that nucleated cell counts were estimated from reference gene primer amplification. Only in-frame clones appear in the TCRdb table, and some are missing; sequencing was by immunoSEQ multiplex PCR. D and trimming were read from the DNA, whereas the V and J calls and clone size are those reported in that table. This table holds 200,000 to 250,000 clones, 75% to 85% found once. This CDR3 spans 17 amino acids. Germline V gene data show CDR1 as LGHDT and CDR2 as YNNKEL (reference sequence). The V and J ends lost 2 bases and 3 bases respectively, with 18 bases between them.

Sequencing was carried out using peripheral blood. V gene TRBV3-1 (or the pseudogene TRBV3-2) combines with J gene TRBJ2-3, with D tentatively TRBD1 (5 bases). The TCR comes from a man aged 50-60 years with active or convalescent COVID-19. CDR3 sequence reads: CASSQTWQQGGTDTQYF. The CDR3 coding sequence is TGTGCCAGCAGCCAAACATGGCAGCAGGGTGGTACAGATACGCAGTATTTT.